What follows are 23 T cell receptor beta chains derived from one specimen sequenced in a study of blood T cell repertoires in COVID-19 (dated by TCRdb to about 2020). The library was built by means of the immunoSEQ multiplex PCR assay. TCRdb limited this immuneACCESS table to in-frame rearrangements with V and J called. A share of clones is missing; checked studies link under half to unresolved V genes, and the rest is unexplained. The sample includes fewer than 250,000 clones, with roughly 85% observed a single time. The ten largest clones take up 3.5% to 4% of the sample. Sequenced input: PBMCs or T cells enriched from blood (not recorded which). The receptor set was obtained from a woman aged 40 to 50 who had been exposed to COVID-19.

In its sample, this clone was seen many times. The V and J genes are TRBV18 and TRBJ1-2; TRBD1 matches at 7 bases. From germline, CDR1 is KGHSH and CDR2 LQKENI. J lost 0 bases, V lost 5 bases, and 9 bases had no gene match. CDR3 length: 16 residues. The CDR3 DNA reads TGTGCCAGCTCATCAAGACAGGGTGAGACTAACTATGGCTACACCTTC. The encoded protein is CASSSRQGETNYGYTF.

J is TRBJ1-3 and V is TRBV5-3, with 8 bases that match TRBD1. TRBV5-3 is an open reading frame, and its role is uncertain. After removal of 4 bases from V and 9 bases from J, the junction contained 12 bases not matched to a gene. CDR3 length: 15 residues. CDR3 in DNA: TGTGCCAGAAGCCCTTACCGGGACAGGTTGGGCACCATATATTTT. Residues: CARSPYRDRLGTIYF.

This chain uses TRBV5-5 with TRBJ2-5, with D possibly matching TRBD1 (5 bases). Deletions cut 4 bases from V and 2 bases from J, with 6 bases between. This CDR3 is 12 amino acids long. CDR1 and CDR2 (germline): SGHKS, YYEKEE (reference sequence). The chain's CDR3 is CASSPGQETQYF. CDR3 DNA: TGTGCCAGCAGCCCAGGGCAAGAGACCCAGTACTTC.

This chain's CDR3 is CASSPALQGAYYEQYF. The CDR3 DNA reads TGTGCCAGTAGCCCCGCCTTACAGGGGGCCTACTACGAGCAGTACTTC. This rearrangement joins TRBV19 to TRBJ2-7; 9 positions agree with TRBD1. Germline-derived CDR1 and CDR2 are LNHDA and SQIVND (reference sequence). The CDR3 runs to 16 residues. Trimming at V came to 6 bases and at J to 3 bases, leaving 12 bases not matched to a gene. The whole variable domain, filled in from reference TRBV19 and TRBJ2-7, reads DGGITQSPKYLFRKEGQNVTLSCEQNLNHDAMYWYRQDPGQGLRLIYYSQIVNDFQKGDIAEGYSVSREKKESFPLTVTSAQKNPTAFYLCASSPALQGAYYEQYFGPGTRLTVT.

The chain recombines TRBV4-3 with TRBJ2-7; TRBD1 aligns across 7 bases. Germline trimming cut 1 base from V and 0 bases from J; bases unmatched to any gene: 3. The CDR3 is 15 residues long. From germline, CDR1 is LGHNA and CDR2 YSLEER. The CDR3 is CASSQATGSSYEQYF. CDR3 nucleotides: TGCGCCAGCAGCCAAGCGACAGGGTCCTCCTACGAGCAGTACTTC.

V is TRBV5-1 and J is TRBJ2-1, with TRBD2 matching 10 bases. This CDR3 is built from 14 residues. In germline, CDR1 is SGHRS, CDR2 YFSETQ. J gave up 9 bases and V 2 bases, and 5 bases lay outside the gene matches. The chain's CDR3 is CASSLAGGQTEQFF. The DNA of the CDR3 is TGCGCCAGCAGCTTAGCGGGGGGGCAGACTGAGCAGTTCTTC.

This clone was counted once. The V gene is TRBV7-6, the J gene TRBJ1-1; D is possibly TRBD1 (6 bases). Deletions cut 2 bases from V and 4 bases from J, with 8 bases between. The CDR3 length is 13 residues. Germline-derived CDR1 and CDR2 are SGHVS and FNYEAQ. For the CDR3, the DNA is TGTGCCAGCAGCTTACAGGGGAGCACTGAAGCTTTCTTT. As protein: CASSLQGSTEAFF.

This rearrangement joins TRBV7-8 to TRBJ2-1, with 8 bases matching TRBD2. Germline V gene data show CDR1 as SGHVS and CDR2 as FQNEAQ. V shed 5 bases, J shed 10 bases, and the junction held 7 bases outside the gene matches. The CDR3 runs 13 residues. CDR3 nucleotides: TGTGCCAGCAGCCCCCGGGAGGGAGGCGAGCAGTTCTTC. Its protein product is CASSPREGGEQFF.

This clone was found once. This chain connects TRBV30 to TRBJ2-7; 8 bases match TRBD1. Unmatched junction bases numbered 2, after V lost 4 bases and J lost 3 bases. Germline V gene lookup returns CDR1 GTSNPN and CDR2 SVGIG (reference sequence). This CDR3 has 12 residues. The CDR3, as DNA: TGTGCCTGGAATACAGGGGGCTACGAGCAGTACTTC. Translated, it gives CAWNTGGYEQYF.

The V gene is TRBV25-1, the J gene TRBJ2-7; weak D call: TRBD1 (6 bases). The CDR3 is 14 amino acids. V lost 3 bases and J 6 bases, leaving 15 bases between the germline ends. Germline loops: CDR1 MGHDK, CDR2 SYGVNS. CDR3 nucleotides: TGTGCCAGCAGTGATTCCAGGGGAATAGGCGAGCAGTACTTC. Its translation is CASSDSRGIGEQYF.

CDR3 region: CASSPRLVQETQYF. Written as DNA, the CDR3 is TGTGCCAGCAGCCCTCGACTGGTACAAGAGACCCAGTACTTC. This chain connects TRBV11-2 to TRBJ2-5; D remains unclear. The ends were cut back, 5 bases at V and 2 bases at J, with 12 bases in the middle. Germline V lookup: CDR1 SGHAT, CDR2 FQNNGV. This CDR3 has 14 amino acids.

This clone turned up a few times. The genes are TRBV12-3 or TRBV12-4 and TRBJ2-7, with a possible D match to TRBD2 (5 bases). The V and J ends lost 3 bases and 3 bases respectively, with 9 bases between them. The length of the CDR3 is 13 residues. The CDR3 coding sequence is TGTGCCAGCAGTTTCCGTGCGGGCTACGAGCAGTACTTC. Translation gives CASSFRAGYEQYF.

J is TRBJ1-4 and V is TRBV30; maybe TRBD1 (5 bases). The CDR3 runs to 14 residues. Germline loops: CDR1 GTSNPN, CDR2 SVGIG (reference sequence). Trimming stripped 2 bases from V and 5 bases from J, with 12 bases between. The CDR3 spells CAWSTGQLNEKLFF. The CDR3 coding sequence is TGTGCCTGGAGTACAGGTCAACTCAATGAAAAACTGTTTTTT.

The chain links TRBV9 to TRBJ2-3, with a weak D call TRBD2 (5 bases). This CDR3 region has 14 residues. The V end lost 1 base, the J end lost 4 bases, and 10 bases lay between the germline ends. Germline V gene data show CDR1 as SGDLS and CDR2 as YYNGEE. CDR3 amino acids: CASSVPLDADTQYF. The CDR3 DNA sequence: TGTGCCAGCAGCGTACCACTAGACGCAGATACGCAGTATTTT.

CDR3 in DNA: TGTGCCAGCAGCTTAGGGGACAGGCTCGATCAGCCCCAGCATTTT. Protein: CASSLGDRLDQPQHF. V is TRBV7-6 and J is TRBJ1-5; 8 bases match TRBD1. This CDR3 is 15 amino acids long. Per germline, CDR1 SGHVS and CDR2 FNYEAQ. V lost 1 base, J lost 5 bases, and 4 bases stayed unmatched.

The J gene is TRBJ1-1, the V gene TRBV5-4, with TRBD1 identical over 8 bases. V lost 4 bases, J lost 4 bases, and 12 bases stayed unmatched. The CDR3 loop spans 16 amino acids. Germline loops: CDR1 SGHNT, CDR2 YYREEE (reference sequence). CDR3 sequence (DNA): TGTGCCAGCAGCCCACAGTCCAGGGGGCGCGCCACTGAAGCTTTCTTT. Its translation is CASSPQSRGRATEAFF. Supplemented by reference TRBV5-4 and TRBJ1-1, the full variable domain reads ETGVTQSPTHLIKTRGQQVTLRCSSQSGHNTVSWYQQALGQGPQFIFQYYREEENGRGNFPPRFSGLQFPNYSSELNVNALELDDSALYLCASSPQSRGRATEAFFGQGTRLTVV.

In regard to this clone: Other DNA sequences within the sample encode an identical CDR3. V gene TRBV19 combines with J gene TRBJ1-5; unclear D gene. The germline V gene has CDR1 LNHDA and CDR2 SQIVND (reference sequence). Trimming took 1 base from V and 3 from J, leaving 4 bases between them. The CDR3 has 13 residues. CDR3 residues: CASSIAVNQPQHF. The CDR3 nucleotides are TGTGCCAGTAGTATAGCAGTCAATCAGCCCCAGCATTTT.

DNA of the CDR3: TGTGCCAGCAGTTACTCGGGCCTTAGCTCCTACAATGAGCAGTTCTTC. This encodes CASSYSGLSSYNEQFF. This chain joins TRBV6-5 and TRBJ2-1; no definite D call. Germline CDR1 is MNHEY and CDR2 is SVGAGI. The CDR3 is 16 amino acids. Trimming pared 0 bases from V and 0 bases from J, leaving 9 bases between.

The chain links TRBV6-1 to TRBJ2-2; the D gene is possibly TRBD1 (5 bases). Trimming cost V 4 bases and J 5 bases, with 20 bases left between them. This CDR3 is built from 17 residues. Germline CDR1 is MNHNS and CDR2 is SASEGT. This chain's CDR3 is CASSGGLGARRTGELFF. The CDR3, as DNA: TGTGCCAGCAGTGGGGGCTTAGGGGCTAGAAGGACCGGGGAGCTGTTTTTT.

CDR3 sequence reads: CASSRVAGGQETQYF. CDR3 bases: TGTGCCAGCAGCAGAGTAGCGGGGGGTCAAGAGACCCAGTACTTC. The V and J genes are TRBV5-4 and TRBJ2-5; 10 bases are shared with TRBD2. The germline V gene encodes CDR1 SGHNT and CDR2 YYREEE (reference sequence). This CDR3 region has 15 residues. V lost 4 bases to trimming and J lost 2 bases; unmatched junction nucleotides: 5.

V is TRBV10-3 and J is TRBJ2-5, with 7 bases aligning to TRBD1. Germline V gene lookup returns CDR1 ENHRY and CDR2 SYGVKD. Germline trimming cut 4 bases from V and 2 bases from J; bases unmatched to any gene: 10. This CDR3 contains 16 residues. For the CDR3, the DNA is TGTGCCATCAGTGGGAGCCGCGGACAGGTACAAGAGACCCAGTACTTC. Encoded protein: CAISGSRGQVQETQYF.

The chain links TRBV19 to TRBJ1-1, with TRBD1 as a possible D gene (5 bases). From germline, CDR1 is LNHDA and CDR2 SQIVND (reference sequence). V was cut by 6 bases and J by 10 bases, with 18 bases left in between. This CDR3 contains 13 residues. CDR3 in DNA: TGTGCCAGTAGCCCGGGACTGCGCGACGGAGCTTTCTTT. As protein: CASSPGLRDGAFF.

This clone was observed a single time. Relative to the germline gene, one junction end is altered; a read error may explain this. The chain joins TRBV13 to TRBJ1-1; TRBD1 aligns across 7 bases. Germline loops: CDR1 PRHDT, CDR2 FYEKMQ (reference sequence). CDR3 size: 14 residues. CDR3 sequence reads: CASSVGGSNTEAFF. The CDR3 coding sequence is TGTGCCAGCAGCGTAGGGGGCTCGAACACTGAAGCTTTCTTT.